These 11 T cell receptor beta chains originate from one sample sequenced in a study of beta chain features in type 1 diabetes. As every portion of the isolated RNA was reverse transcribed, the sequencing read expressed TCRB transcripts. Produced via immunoSEQ multiplex PCR; TCRdb's table is partial and in-frame only. The sample includes fewer than 550,000 clones, 10% to 12% of them seen just once. What was sequenced was naive CD4+ T cells from blood. All receptors come from a woman under 30 in good health.

This clone was found a few times. The chain joins TRBV4-2 to TRBJ2-3; no reliable D call. Trimming stripped 0 bases from V and 2 bases from J, with 12 bases between. Germline-derived CDR1 and CDR2 are LGHNA and YNFKEQ. The CDR3 totals 16 residues. The DNA of the CDR3 is TGTGCCAGCAGCCAAGAACCCTCCGGGCTCACAGATACGCAGTATTTT. Protein sequence: CASSQEPSGLTDTQYF.

This clone was seen only a few times. The V and J genes are TRBV7-2 and TRBJ1-5; D is perhaps TRBD1 (6 bases). Germline CDR1 and CDR2: SGHTA and FQGNSA. The ends were cut back, 2 bases at V and 14 bases at J, with 16 bases in the middle. This CDR3 is 13 amino acids long. The DNA for the CDR3 is TGTGCCAGCAGCTTATCCGAGGGGACAAAAAAGCATTTT. It translates to CASSLSEGTKKHF. Combining the CDR3 with reference TRBV7-2 and TRBJ1-5 gives the whole variable domain GAGVSQSPSNKVTEKGKDVELRCDPISGHTALYWYRQSLGQGLEFLIYFQGNSAPDKSGLPSDRFSAERTGGSVSTLTIQRTQQEDSAVYLCASSLSEGTKKHFGDGTRLSIL.

A few counts support this clone. The rearrangement joins TRBV15 to TRBJ1-5; D gene unclear. Trimming took 5 bases from V and 4 from J, leaving 18 bases between them. Per germline, CDR1 LNHNV and CDR2 YYDKDF (reference sequence). The CDR3 length is 16 residues. The CDR3 is CATSPPLRKGNQPQHF. Written as DNA, the CDR3 is TGTGCCACCAGCCCACCTCTGAGAAAAGGGAATCAGCCCCAGCATTTT.

This clone was counted between two and nine times. The chain uses TRBV11-2 and TRBJ2-7; unclear D gene. CDR3 length equals 12 residues. V lost 2 bases and J 8 bases, leaving 10 bases between the germline ends. Germline CDR1 and CDR2: SGHAT and FQNNGV. The CDR3 spells CASSLNLDQQYF. In nucleotides, the CDR3 is TGTGCCAGCAGCTTAAATCTGGACCAGCAGTACTTC.

The CDR3 here is CASSQDRRGPKDTEAFF. CDR3 nucleotide sequence: TGCGCCAGCAGCCAAGATAGGCGCGGGCCGAAGGACACTGAAGCTTTCTTT. The genes are TRBV4-1 and TRBJ1-1; D remains unclear. The CDR3 is 17 residues long. V lost 0 bases, J lost 3 bases, and 17 bases lay in between. In germline, CDR1 is MGHRA, CDR2 YSYEKL.

Only a few counts were recorded for this clone. V and J are TRBV6-5 and TRBJ2-7; tentatively, D is TRBD2 (5 bases). The CDR3 is 16 amino acids. Germline V CDR1 and CDR2: MNHEY, SVGAGI. The germline V and J ends were trimmed by 0 bases and 2 bases, with 14 bases remaining between them. DNA of the CDR3: TGTGCCAGCAGTTACTCCGGTAGCGCAAGGACCTACGAGCAGTACTTC. This gives the protein CASSYSGSARTYEQYF.

This chain uses TRBV5-1 with TRBJ2-5, with D possibly matching TRBD2 (7 bases). The CDR3 totals 14 residues. Germline V gives CDR1 SGHRS, CDR2 YFSETQ. The V and J ends lost 0 bases and 5 bases respectively, with 11 bases between them. The CDR3 reads CASSLGGGEETQYF. DNA for the CDR3: TGCGCCAGCAGCTTGGGCGGGGGCGAGGAGACCCAGTACTTC.

The chain is built from TRBV27 and TRBJ2-2; unclear D gene. The CDR3 covers 13 residues. With 1 base removed from V and 7 bases from J, the gap between germline ends came to 7 bases. Germline V gene lookup returns CDR1 MNHEY and CDR2 SMNVEV (reference sequence). The CDR3 is CASSLFLNGELFF. In nucleotides, the CDR3 is TGTGCCAGCAGTTTATTCCTCAACGGGGAGCTGTTTTTT.

There are a few counts of this clone. The CDR3 nucleotides are TGTGCCAGCAGTGGGGGGAATTCACCCCTCCACTTT. Residues: CASSGGNSPLHF. The chain recombines TRBV27 with TRBJ1-6, with a tentative D call TRBD1 (5 bases). The germline CDR1 and CDR2 sequences are MNHEY and SMNVEV (reference sequence). The CDR3 consists of 12 residues. The V end was cut by 5 bases, the J end by 7 bases, with 6 bases between.

This clone was counted between two and nine times. The V call is TRBV4-3, the J call TRBJ1-6; the D is unclear. Germline V CDR1 and CDR2: LGHNA, YSLEER. CDR3 length: 15 amino acids. Trimming pared 0 bases from V and 6 bases from J, leaving 9 bases between. CDR3: CASSQDPRTNSPLHF. DNA of the CDR3: TGCGCCAGCAGCCAAGATCCTAGGACTAATTCACCCCTCCACTTT.

This clone was seen only a few times. V gene TRBV29-1 combines with J gene TRBJ2-7; possible D gene TRBD1, 6 bases. Germline assignment: CDR1 SQVTM and CDR2 ANQGSEA. V was shortened by 0 bases and J by 12 bases, with 18 bases between the two germline ends. The CDR3 is 13 amino acids. CDR3 sequence reads: CSVEDLPGVQGYV. The DNA for the CDR3 is TGCAGCGTTGAAGATTTACCAGGGGTCCAGGGGTACGTC.